This T cell receptor (beta chain) was captured in a study of CD8+ T cells in alopecia areata (dated by TCRdb to between 2018 and 2020). At the level of the whole study: The treated patients took part in an open-label pilot trial in which moderate-to-severe alopecia areata was treated with oral tofacitinib at 5 to 10 mg twice daily. Tofacitinib was administered for 6 to 18 months, and 6 months of follow-up off drug were then conducted to assess delayed response and recurrence. To study T cell clonal expansion in alopecia areata, the researchers applied high-throughput TCRbeta sequencing to both the C3H/HeJ mouse model and human patients. Scalp tissue and sorted CD4+ and CD8+ peripheral blood T cells from patchy and totalis/universalis alopecia areata patients and from healthy controls were covered by human TCRbeta sequencing. Patients on tofacitinib were biopsied at baseline and after 4 and 24 weeks of treatment, and several of the patients also had a later scalp biopsy. Clonality in the scalp was compared among normal scalp (n=4), patchy alopecia areata scalp (n=8), and alopecia totalis/universalis scalp (n=8). RNA was obtained with the PAXgene miRNA kit for fixed scalp, the miRNeasy kit for PBMCs, and the RNeasy kit for mouse skin. TCRbeta CDR3 regions were amplified by immunoSEQ multiplex PCR with 35 Vbeta forward and 13 Jbeta reverse primers.

To prepare the library, the immunoSEQ multiplex PCR assay was applied. For TCR sequencing, RNA was extracted from every sample and reverse transcribed into cDNA to serve as template. First-strand cDNA was synthesized using SuperScript III with a 2:1 mix of oligo-dT and random hexamers. A synthetic immune receptor repertoire was used to gauge amplification bias, and whatever bias remained was removed computationally. Per the source publication's procedure: Raw reads were preprocessed for error removal, and CDR3 was defined according to IMGT conventions as running from the conserved cysteine to phenylalanine. Clonality was computed as 1 minus the Shannon entropy, with the entropy normalized by log2 of the number of productive unique TCRs. Whether each scalp clone was CD4 or CD8 was inferred by checking scalp TCRbeta sequences against the CD4 and CD8 repertoires from sorted blood. In its TCRdb copy, this immuneACCESS table keeps in-frame sequences only and misses some clones. Where compared with another copy, unresolved V genes explain less than half of these, and the others have no known cause. The V and J calls and clone size come from that table; D and trimming were worked out from the DNA. The sample table holds over 95,000 clones, of which roughly 41% were seen once. The ten biggest clones cover roughly 1.3% of the sample.

The paper's findings and limits, for the study overall: Compared with normal scalp, lesional scalp, particularly in alopecia totalis/universalis, had higher clonality and more expanded CD8+ clones, which suggests antigenic drive. Shared TCR sequences between patients were less evident than in mice, which may be partly attributable to HLA diversity in the patient population. Unlike mouse skin, which is dominated by gammadelta T cells, normal human skin has resident alphabeta T cells that are also sequenced, and this complicates analysis of the scalp TCR repertoire.

Notes on this clone: The target of this receptor is not known. Base qualities are not provided; no much larger clone lies one nucleotide away.

From alopecia areata patients, peripheral blood was collected along with lesional scalp punch biopsies. After PBMCs were isolated by density centrifugation and stained for CD3, CD4 and CD8, a FACSAria was used to sort CD4+ and CD8+ T cells. The origin of this receptor is a human donor with alopecia areata. The source material was CD4+ T cells sorted from blood.

The encoded CDR3 is CASSYDLKTQYF. At the DNA level, the sequence is TGTGCCAGCAGTTACGATTTAAAGACCCAGTACTTC. The chain is assembled from TRBV6-5 and TRBJ2-5, with no confident D gene call. From its cysteine to its phenylalanine, the CDR3 spans 12 amino acids. Left in the record is the CDR3 DNA by itself, 36 bases read in frame from the first base. Deletion took 2 bases off V and 6 bases off J, with a span of 7 bases between the germline ends. CDR1 MNHEY and CDR2 SVGAGI were looked up in the germline V gene.